This TCR beta chain comes out of a study of OX40 agonist ivuxolimab in advanced cancers. Whole-study results and caveats: More expanded clones were found, on average, in CD8+ than in CD4+ T cells. Partial responders receiving 0.1-3.0 mg/kg showed among the lowest clonal expansion.

With respect to this clone: The antigen remains unidentified.

Repertoires were generated with immunoSEQ multiplex PCR, while TCRdb's copy carries only in-frame clones and drops some. Altogether under 85,000 clones are present, 90% being singletons, with the ten largest covering around 0.69%. Germline V lookup: CDR1 MGHRA, CDR2 YSYEKL. This CDR3 is built from 13 residues. The V end lost 4 bases, the J end lost 4 bases, and 10 bases lay between the germline ends. The sample consisted of CD4+ or CD8+ T cells sorted from blood, taken in a trial of the OX40 agonist ivuxolimab. The chain is built from TRBV4-1 and TRBJ2-5; D tentatively reads TRBD1 or TRBD2 (5 bases each). The receptor's source is an adult with an advanced solid tumor such as melanoma, head and neck, liver or kidney cancer. CDR3 loop: CASSPGTVETQYF. Written as DNA, the CDR3 is TGCGCCAGCAGCCCAGGGACGGTAGAGACCCAGTACTTC.